This TCR beta chain originates from a study of blood T cell repertoires in COVID-19. Study-level information: Sample material is recorded as cDNA or gDNA derived from T cells, B-cell-depleted T cells, or PBMCs.

There are 15 residues in the CDR3. V lost 6 bases and J lost 5; bases outside the gene matches: 6. The V gene's germline CDR1 is SNHLY and CDR2 FYNNEI. The protocol was immunoSEQ multiplex PCR, while the TCRdb copy is restricted to in-frame clones and leaves out a portion. The table includes some 90,000 clones, about 89% detected once. Sequenced material: peripheral blood. The chain joins TRBV2 to TRBJ2-5, with 13 bases lining up with TRBD2. This TCR came from a man aged 45 to 65 with acute or convalescent COVID-19. CDR3 amino acids: CASSLLAGGPETQYF. CDR3 nucleotides: TGTGCCAGCAGCCTACTAGCGGGGGGGCCCGAGACCCAGTACTTC.